This TCR beta chain originates from a study of patients and donors after allogeneic stem cell transplantation. This clonotype has a count of ten or more. Germline CDR1 reads DFQATT; CDR2 reads SNEGSKA (reference sequence). V gave up 0 bases and J gave up 7 bases, with 22 bases separating them. The CDR3 runs to 16 residues. TCRdb re-derived calls from the RT-PCR reads in MiXCR, one entry per CDR3 protein. Here the sample spans 200,000 to 250,000 distinct CDR3 sequences, roughly an eighth being singletons. The clonotype was recovered from a human donor who was either an allogeneic HSCT recipient or a stem cell or donor lymphocyte infusion donor (not recorded which). It is not recorded whose cells these are; they may come from a transplant donor. The rearrangement joins TRBV20-1 to TRBJ2-7, with D tentatively TRBD1 (5 bases). Material for sequencing was blood, either unsorted or a sorted T cell fraction (not recorded which). The CDR3 region is CSARDPSRQGMGEQYF. CDR3 nucleotides: TGCAGTGCTAGAGATCCATCTCGGCAGGGCATGGGGGAGCAGTACTTC.